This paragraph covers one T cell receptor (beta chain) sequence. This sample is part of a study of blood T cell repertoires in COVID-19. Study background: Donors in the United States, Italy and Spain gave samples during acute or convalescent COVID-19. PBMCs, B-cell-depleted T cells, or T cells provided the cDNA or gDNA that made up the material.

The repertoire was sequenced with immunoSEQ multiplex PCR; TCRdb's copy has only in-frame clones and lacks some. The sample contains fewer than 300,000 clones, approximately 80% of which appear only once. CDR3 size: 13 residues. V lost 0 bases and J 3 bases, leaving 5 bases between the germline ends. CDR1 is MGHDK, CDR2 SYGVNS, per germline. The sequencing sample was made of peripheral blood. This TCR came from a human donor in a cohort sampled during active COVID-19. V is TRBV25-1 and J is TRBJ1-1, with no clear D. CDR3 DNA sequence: TGTGCCAGCAGTGAATACAGGTACACTGAAGCTTTCTTT. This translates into CASSEYRYTEAFF.